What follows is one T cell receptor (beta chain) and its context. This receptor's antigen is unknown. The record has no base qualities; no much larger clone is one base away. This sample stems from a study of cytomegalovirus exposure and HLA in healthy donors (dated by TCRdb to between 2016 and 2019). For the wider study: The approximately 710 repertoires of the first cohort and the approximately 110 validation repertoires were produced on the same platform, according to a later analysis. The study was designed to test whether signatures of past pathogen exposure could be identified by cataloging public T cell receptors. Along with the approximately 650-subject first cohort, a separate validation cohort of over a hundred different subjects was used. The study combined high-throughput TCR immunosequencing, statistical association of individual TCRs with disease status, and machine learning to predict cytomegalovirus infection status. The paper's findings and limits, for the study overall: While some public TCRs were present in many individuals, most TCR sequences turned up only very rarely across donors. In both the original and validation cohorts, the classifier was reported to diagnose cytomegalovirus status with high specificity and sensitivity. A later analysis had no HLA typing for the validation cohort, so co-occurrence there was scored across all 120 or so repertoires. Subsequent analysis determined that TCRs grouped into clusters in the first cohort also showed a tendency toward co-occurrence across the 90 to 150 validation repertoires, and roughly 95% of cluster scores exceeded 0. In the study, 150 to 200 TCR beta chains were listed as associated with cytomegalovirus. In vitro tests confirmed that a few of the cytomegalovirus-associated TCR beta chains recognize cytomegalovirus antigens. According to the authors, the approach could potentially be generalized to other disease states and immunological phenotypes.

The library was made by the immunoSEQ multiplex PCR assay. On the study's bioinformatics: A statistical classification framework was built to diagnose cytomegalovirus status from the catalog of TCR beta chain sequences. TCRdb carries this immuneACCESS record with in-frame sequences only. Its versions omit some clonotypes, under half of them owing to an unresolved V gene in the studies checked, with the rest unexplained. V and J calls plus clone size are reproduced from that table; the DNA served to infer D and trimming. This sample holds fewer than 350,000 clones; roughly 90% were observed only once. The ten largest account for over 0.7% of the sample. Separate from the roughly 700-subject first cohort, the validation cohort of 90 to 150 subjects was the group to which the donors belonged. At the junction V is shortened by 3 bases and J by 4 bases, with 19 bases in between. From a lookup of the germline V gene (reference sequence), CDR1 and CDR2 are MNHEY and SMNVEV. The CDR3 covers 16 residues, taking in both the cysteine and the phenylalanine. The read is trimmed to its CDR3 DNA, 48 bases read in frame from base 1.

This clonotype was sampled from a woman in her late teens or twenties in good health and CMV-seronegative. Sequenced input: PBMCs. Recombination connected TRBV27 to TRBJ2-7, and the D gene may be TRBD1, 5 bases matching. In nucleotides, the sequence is TGTGCCAGCAGTTTTACCAGGGAAACAACCCAATACGAGCAGTACTTC. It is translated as CASSFTRETTQYEQYF.